This T cell receptor (beta chain) is drawn from a study of blood T cell repertoires in COVID-19. Across the study: Material from acute and convalescent COVID-19 was sourced from the United States, Italy and Spain.

TCRdb's copy holds only in-frame clones and misses some; the assay was immunoSEQ multiplex PCR. The sample lists 220,000 or so clones; more than 70% were seen once. Only a few counts were recorded for this clone. The CDR3 totals 15 residues. Germline V gene sequence: CDR1 SEHNR, CDR2 FQNEAQ (reference sequence). V gave up 3 bases and J gave up 4 bases; unmatched junction bases: 5. Recruitment covered roughly 22 US areas and drew participants whose ages spanned about 18 to 89 years. The TCR was taken from a woman in her forties or fifties who had recovered from COVID-19. Source material: PBMCs or T cells enriched from blood (not recorded which). V and J are TRBV7-9 and TRBJ2-2; 7 bases are shared with TRBD2. The CDR3 DNA reads as TGTGCCAGCAGCTTGGCGGGAGATGGCACCGGGGAGCTGTTTTTT. This codes for CASSLAGDGTGELFF.